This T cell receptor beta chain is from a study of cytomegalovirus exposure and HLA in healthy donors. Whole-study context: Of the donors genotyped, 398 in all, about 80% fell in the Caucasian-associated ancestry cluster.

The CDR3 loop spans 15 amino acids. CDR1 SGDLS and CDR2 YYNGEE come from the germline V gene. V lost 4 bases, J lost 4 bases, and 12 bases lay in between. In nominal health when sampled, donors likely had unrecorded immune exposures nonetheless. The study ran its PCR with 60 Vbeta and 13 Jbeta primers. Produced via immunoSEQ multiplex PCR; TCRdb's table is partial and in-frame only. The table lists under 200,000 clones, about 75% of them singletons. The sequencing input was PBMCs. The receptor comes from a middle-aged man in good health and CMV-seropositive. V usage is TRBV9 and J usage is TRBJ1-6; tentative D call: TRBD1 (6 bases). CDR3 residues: CASSTGQSYNSPLHF. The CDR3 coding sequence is TGTGCCAGCAGCACAGGACAGAGTTATAATTCACCCCTCCACTTT.